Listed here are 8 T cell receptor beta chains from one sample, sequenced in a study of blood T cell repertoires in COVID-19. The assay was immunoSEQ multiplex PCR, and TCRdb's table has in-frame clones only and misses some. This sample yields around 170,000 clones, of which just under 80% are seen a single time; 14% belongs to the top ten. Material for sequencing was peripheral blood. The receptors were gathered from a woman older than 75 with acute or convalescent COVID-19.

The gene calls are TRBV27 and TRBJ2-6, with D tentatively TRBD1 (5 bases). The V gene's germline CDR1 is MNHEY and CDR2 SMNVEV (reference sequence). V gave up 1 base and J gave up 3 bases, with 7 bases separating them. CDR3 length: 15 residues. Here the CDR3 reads CASSLWGVGANVLTF. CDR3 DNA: TGTGCCAGCAGTTTATGGGGCGTTGGGGCCAACGTCCTGACTTTC.

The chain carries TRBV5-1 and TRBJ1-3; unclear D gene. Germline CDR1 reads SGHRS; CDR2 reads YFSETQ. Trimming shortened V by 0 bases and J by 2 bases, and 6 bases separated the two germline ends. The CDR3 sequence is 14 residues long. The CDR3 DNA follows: TGCGCCAGCAGCTTGGGGAGGGCTGGAAACACCATATATTTT. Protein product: CASSLGRAGNTIYF.

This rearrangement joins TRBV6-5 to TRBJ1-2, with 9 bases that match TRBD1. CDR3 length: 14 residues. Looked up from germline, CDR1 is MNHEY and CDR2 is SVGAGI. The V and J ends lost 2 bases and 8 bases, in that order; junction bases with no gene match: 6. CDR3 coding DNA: TGTGCCAGCAGTTACGCCGGAGGACAGGGGGGCTACACCTTC. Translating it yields CASSYAGGQGGYTF.

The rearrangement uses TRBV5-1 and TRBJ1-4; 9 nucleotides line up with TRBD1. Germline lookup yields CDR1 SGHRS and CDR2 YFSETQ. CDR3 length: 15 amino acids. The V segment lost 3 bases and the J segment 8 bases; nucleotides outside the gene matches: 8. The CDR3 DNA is TGCGCCAGCAGCTCCACGACAGGGGGAGGAGAAAAACTGTTTTTT. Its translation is CASSSTTGGGEKLFF.

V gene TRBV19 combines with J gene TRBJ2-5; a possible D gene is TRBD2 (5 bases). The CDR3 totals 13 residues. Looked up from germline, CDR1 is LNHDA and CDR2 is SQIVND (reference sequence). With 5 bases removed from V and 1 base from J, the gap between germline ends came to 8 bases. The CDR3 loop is CASSPGFQETQYF. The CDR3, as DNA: TGTGCCAGTAGTCCGGGGTTCCAAGAGACCCAGTACTTC.

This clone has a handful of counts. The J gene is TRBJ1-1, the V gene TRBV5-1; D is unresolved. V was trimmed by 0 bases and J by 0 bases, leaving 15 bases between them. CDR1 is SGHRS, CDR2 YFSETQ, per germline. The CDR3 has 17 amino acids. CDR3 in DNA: TGCGCCAGCAGCTTGGGCCACTCGGGAGCGATGAACACTGAAGCTTTCTTT. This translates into CASSLGHSGAMNTEAFF.

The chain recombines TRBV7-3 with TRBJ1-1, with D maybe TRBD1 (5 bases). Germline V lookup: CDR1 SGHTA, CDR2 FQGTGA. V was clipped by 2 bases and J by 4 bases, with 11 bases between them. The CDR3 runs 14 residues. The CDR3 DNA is TGTGCCAGCAGCTTAGTCAGGGTTGGCACTGAAGCTTTCTTT. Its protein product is CASSLVRVGTEAFF. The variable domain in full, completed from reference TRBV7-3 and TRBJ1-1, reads GAGVSQTPSNKVTEKGKYVELRCDPISGHTALYWYRQSLGQGPEFLIYFQGTGAADDSGLPNDRFFAVRPEGSVSTLKIQRTERGDSAVYLCASSLVRVGTEAFFGQGTRLTVV.

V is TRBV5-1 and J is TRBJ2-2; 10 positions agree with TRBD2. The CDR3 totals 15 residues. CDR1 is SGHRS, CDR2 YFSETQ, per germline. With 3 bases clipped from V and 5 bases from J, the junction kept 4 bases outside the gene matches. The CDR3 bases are TGCGCCAGCAGCTCAGCGGGGGGGCAGACCGGGGAGCTGTTTTTT. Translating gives CASSSAGGQTGELFF.